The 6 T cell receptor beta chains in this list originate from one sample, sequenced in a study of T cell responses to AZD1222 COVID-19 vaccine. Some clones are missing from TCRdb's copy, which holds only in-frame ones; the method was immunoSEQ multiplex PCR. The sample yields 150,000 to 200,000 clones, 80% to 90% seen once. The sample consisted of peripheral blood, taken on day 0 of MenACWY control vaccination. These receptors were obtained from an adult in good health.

The CDR3 protein is CASSTPPGNSNTEAFF. Here the CDR3 DNA reads TGTGCCAGCAGCACCCCCCCAGGAAATTCGAACACTGAAGCTTTCTTT. This rearrangement joins TRBV7-9 to TRBJ1-1, with D unresolved. V gave up 5 bases and J gave up 1 base, with 17 bases separating them. CDR1 SEHNR and CDR2 FQNEAQ come from the germline V gene (reference sequence). The length of the CDR3 is 16 residues.

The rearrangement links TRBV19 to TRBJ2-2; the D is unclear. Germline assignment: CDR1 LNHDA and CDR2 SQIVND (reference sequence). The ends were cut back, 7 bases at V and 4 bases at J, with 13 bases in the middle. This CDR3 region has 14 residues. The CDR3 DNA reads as TGTGCCAGTAACCCAAACTGGGGCACCGGGGAGCTGTTTTTT. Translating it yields CASNPNWGTGELFF.

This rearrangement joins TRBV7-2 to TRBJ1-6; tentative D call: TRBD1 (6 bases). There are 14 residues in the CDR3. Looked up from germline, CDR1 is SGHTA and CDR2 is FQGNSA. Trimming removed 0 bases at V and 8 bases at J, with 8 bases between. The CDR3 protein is CASSLATGHSPLHF. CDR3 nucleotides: TGTGCCAGCAGCTTAGCGACAGGCCATTCACCCCTCCACTTT.

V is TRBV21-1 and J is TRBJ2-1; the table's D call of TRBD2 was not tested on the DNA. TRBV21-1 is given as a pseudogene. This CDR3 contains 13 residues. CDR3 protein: CASTTPGDDEQFF. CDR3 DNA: TGTGCCAGCACCACACCGGGGGACGATGAGCAGTTCTTC.

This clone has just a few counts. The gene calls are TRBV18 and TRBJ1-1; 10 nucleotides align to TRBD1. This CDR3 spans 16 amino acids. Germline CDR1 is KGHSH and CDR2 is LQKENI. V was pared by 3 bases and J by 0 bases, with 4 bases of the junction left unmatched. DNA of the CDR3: TGTGCCAGCTCACCGGGGGGACAGGGGATGAACACTGAAGCTTTCTTT. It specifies CASSPGGQGMNTEAFF. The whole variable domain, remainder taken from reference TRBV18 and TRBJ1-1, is NAGVMQNPRHLVRRRGQEARLRCSPMKGHSHVYWYRQLPEEGLKFMVYLQKENIIDESGMPKERFSAEFPKEGPSILRIQQVVRGDSAAYFCASSPGGQGMNTEAFFGQGTRLTVV.

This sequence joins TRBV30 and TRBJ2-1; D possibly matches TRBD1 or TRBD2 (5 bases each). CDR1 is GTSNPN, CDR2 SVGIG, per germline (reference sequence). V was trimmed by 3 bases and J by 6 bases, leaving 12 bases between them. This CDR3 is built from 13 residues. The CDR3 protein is CAWSPKGTNEQFF. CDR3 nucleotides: TGTGCCTGGAGCCCAAAGGGGACCAATGAGCAGTTCTTC.